These 9 T cell receptor beta chains came from one sample sequenced in a study of OX40 agonist ivuxolimab in advanced cancers. The assay was immunoSEQ multiplex PCR, and TCRdb's table has in-frame clones only and misses some. The sample lists about 67,000 clones, 80% seen once, with under 9.5% in the top ten. The sequences come from CD4+ or CD8+ T cells sorted from blood, collected in a trial of the OX40 agonist ivuxolimab. These receptors were obtained from an adult with an advanced solid tumor such as melanoma, head and neck, liver or kidney cancer.

V usage is TRBV27 and J usage is TRBJ2-7; 10 bases are shared with TRBD2. Per germline, CDR1 MNHEY and CDR2 SMNVEV (reference sequence). V lost 4 bases to trimming and J lost 6 bases; unmatched junction nucleotides: 6. The CDR3 runs to 14 residues. CDR3 residues: CASSSPGLASEQYF. CDR3 nucleotides: TGTGCCAGCAGTTCCCCGGGACTAGCGTCCGAGCAGTACTTC.

The chain has TRBV6-1 and TRBJ2-2; 10 nucleotides line up with TRBD1. This CDR3 spans 14 amino acids. CDR1 and CDR2 from the germline V gene are MNHNS and SASEGT. The junction had 5 bases not matched to a gene; V was cut back by 8 bases and J by 5 bases. CDR3 nucleotides: TGTGCCAGCCAGACAGGGGGCGCGACCGGGGAGCTGTTTTTT. Amino acids: CASQTGGATGELFF.

The chain's CDR3 is CASSVRQGETQYF. The CDR3 region has the DNA TGTGCCAGCAGCGTACGACAGGGAGAGACCCAGTACTTC. The rearrangement joins TRBV7-2 to TRBJ2-5, with 7 bases matching TRBD1. The CDR3 runs to 13 residues. The ends lost 5 bases at V and 4 bases at J; junction bases unmatched: 4. Per germline, CDR1 SGHTA and CDR2 FQGNSA.

There are a few counts of this clone. The chain combines TRBV28 with TRBJ1-2; TRBD1 is a possible D gene (5 bases). Per germline, CDR1 MDHEN and CDR2 SYDVKM. Trimming pared 5 bases from V and 4 bases from J, leaving 14 bases between. This CDR3 is built from 14 residues. The CDR3 region is CASSLRGEGYGYTF. In nucleotides, the CDR3 is TGTGCCAGCAGTCTCCGAGGGGAGGGCTATGGCTACACCTTC.

V gene TRBV7-2 combines with J gene TRBJ2-3; D might be TRBD2 (7 bases). The CDR3 has 13 residues. V gave up 5 bases and J gave up 10 bases, with 16 bases separating them. The germline V gene has CDR1 SGHTA and CDR2 FQGNSA. CDR3 nucleotides: TGTGCCAGCAGCCTCAAAGGGGAGGGGGCGCAGTATTTT. Protein product: CASSLKGEGAQYF.

The CDR3 is CASSRAGAGSNEQFF. CDR3 nucleotides: TGTGCCAGCAGCCGGGCAGGGGCAGGCTCCAATGAGCAGTTCTTC. The V and J genes are TRBV7-2 and TRBJ2-1, with a tentative D call TRBD1 (6 bases). The CDR3 has 15 amino acids. The germline gives CDR1 SGHTA, CDR2 FQGNSA. V was pared by 5 bases and J by 6 bases, with 17 bases between.

The genes are TRBV9 and TRBJ2-1; a weak D match, TRBD2 (6 bases). This CDR3 has 17 amino acids. Germline lookup yields CDR1 SGDLS and CDR2 YYNGEE. V lost 1 base to trimming and J lost 0 bases, with 14 bases between them. In DNA, the CDR3 is TGTGCCAGCAGCGTATCCTTTCGGGGGAACTCCTACAATGAGCAGTTCTTC. Its protein product is CASSVSFRGNSYNEQFF.

This clone occurred a few times. The chain uses TRBV7-8 and TRBJ1-1; TRBD1 is a possible D gene (5 bases). CDR3 length: 15 residues. V lost 1 base, J lost 7 bases, and 16 bases lay in between. Germline CDR1 is SGHVS and CDR2 is FQNEAQ. CDR3 amino acids: CASSLVQGRGGEAFF. The CDR3 bases are TGTGCCAGCAGCTTAGTACAAGGAAGGGGAGGTGAAGCTTTCTTT.

The V call is TRBV29-1, the J call TRBJ2-1; the match to TRBD2 covers 9 bases. This CDR3 contains 17 residues. The germline V gene encodes CDR1 SQVTM and CDR2 ANQGSEA. With 6 bases clipped from V and 0 bases from J, the junction kept 12 bases outside the gene matches. DNA for the CDR3: TGCAGCGTACTGAACGGACTAGCGCCTAGCTCCTACAATGAGCAGTTCTTC. Protein product: CSVLNGLAPSSYNEQFF.